This T cell receptor beta chain stems from a study of blood T cells in healthy people across ages. The length of the CDR3 is 13 residues. CDR1 is SGHRS, CDR2 YFSETQ, per germline. With 4 bases removed from V and 3 bases from J, the gap between germline ends came to 10 bases. A minimum of 5 micrograms of total RNA was extracted per sample. Remarks on this clonotype: Its antigen is as yet unknown.

Next came a second PCR, run for about 7 to 12 cycles, which used a sample-barcoded 5' primer along with a J-beta primer mix. Every cDNA molecule bore a tag from a template-switch adaptor containing 12 random nucleotides. MiXCR was run by TCRdb on the 5' RACE reads, yielding one entry per CDR3 protein. The sample lists about a million distinct CDR3 sequences, more than 30% occurring once. General study points: Expanded clonotype shifts may have been confounded, as the donors had an unknown CMV status. The recorded TCR beta diversity per million T cells decreased in a roughly linear manner with age.

The TCR sequence derives from a man aged 18-30 years in good health. The chain uses TRBV5-1 and TRBJ1-2, with D perhaps matching TRBD1 (6 bases). The sample comprised blood. This CDR3 is CASSMTGDYGYTF. As DNA, the CDR3 is TGCGCCAGCAGCATGACAGGAGACTATGGCTACACCTTC.